This is a list of T cell receptor beta chains from one sample in a study of blood T cell repertoires in COVID-19. Sequencing was performed with immunoSEQ multiplex PCR; in TCRdb, only in-frame clones are kept and a portion is missing. This table has tens of thousands of clones, 88% appearing once. The material sequenced was peripheral blood. The receptors derive from a human donor with active COVID-19. The donor label of this sample is uncertain. Both conserved end residues are part of each CDR3. The size of a clone is reported for some rows only, either as once, few or many, or as a class for expanded clones.

cdr3_aa: CASSEVPAGSGANVLTF; clone_size: once; v_call: TRBV2
cdr3_aa: CASSPRIGELFF; clone_size: NA; v_call: TRBV3-1/TRBV3-2
cdr3_aa: CASSLIGTSGGEQFF; clone_size: NA; v_call: TRBV11-3
cdr3_aa: CASSASGGEADTQYF; clone_size: NA; v_call: TRBV7-3
cdr3_aa: CASSPGHVQETQYF; clone_size: NA; v_call: TRBV7-2
cdr3_aa: CASSPDYEQYF; clone_size: NA; v_call: TRBV5-4
cdr3_aa: CASRGGRGNSPLHF; clone_size: few; v_call: TRBV2
cdr3_aa: CASSVGGQYNEQFF; clone_size: NA; v_call: TRBV9
cdr3_aa: CASGQRGGSPIYNEQFF; clone_size: NA; v_call: TRBV9
cdr3_aa: CASKRTTNTGELFF; clone_size: NA; v_call: TRBV5-1
cdr3_aa: CASSDLGSYNEQFF; clone_size: NA; v_call: TRBV2
cdr3_aa: CASSLGVGRGQPQHF; clone_size: NA; v_call: TRBV7-6
cdr3_aa: CAISERQGTSGNTIYF; clone_size: NA; v_call: TRBV10-3
cdr3_aa: CASSYGGGATDTQYF; clone_size: few; v_call: TRBV6-2/TRBV6-3
cdr3_aa: CASSFRTGSSYEQYF; clone_size: NA; v_call: TRBV9
cdr3_aa: CASSIPQGNQPQHF; clone_size: NA; v_call: TRBV19
cdr3_aa: CASSPTGQGGGYGYTF; clone_size: few; v_call: TRBV4-3
cdr3_aa: CASSYGIAGGYEQFF; clone_size: once; v_call: TRBV6-5
cdr3_aa: CASSEQQGHQPQHF; clone_size: once; v_call: TRBV6-1
cdr3_aa: CASSQYGTGSSPLHF; clone_size: NA; v_call: TRBV3-1/TRBV3-2
cdr3_aa: CASSLDPVTATYEQYF; clone_size: NA; v_call: TRBV5-1
cdr3_aa: CASSDRGLARNEQFF; clone_size: NA; v_call: TRBV9
cdr3_aa: CASKRGSGYGYTF; clone_size: NA; v_call: TRBV6-5
cdr3_aa: CASSDARGRVVLRPQHF; clone_size: NA; v_call: TRBV25-1
cdr3_aa: CASSERTGWTGELFF; clone_size: few; v_call: TRBV18
cdr3_aa: CSVDRGWGTENTEAFF; clone_size: NA; v_call: TRBV29-1
cdr3_aa: CASSEWDTSYEQYF; clone_size: NA; v_call: TRBV25-1
cdr3_aa: CASSPVQQGENTIYF; clone_size: NA; v_call: TRBV5-5
cdr3_aa: CASSRGLAGEVFTDTQYF; clone_size: NA; v_call: TRBV4-3
cdr3_aa: CASSLVASKAFF; clone_size: NA; v_call: TRBV7-2
cdr3_aa: CASSQDGGGGYRSPLHF; clone_size: NA; v_call: TRBV3-1/TRBV3-2
cdr3_aa: CASSLDLGQNYGYTF; clone_size: NA; v_call: TRBV11-3
cdr3_aa: CASSYPPFNEQFF; clone_size: NA; v_call: TRBV6-5
cdr3_aa: CASSRGSHYEQYF; clone_size: medium-sized; v_call: TRBV12-3/TRBV12-4
cdr3_aa: CASSHRTAKETQYF; clone_size: NA; v_call: TRBV4-1
cdr3_aa: CASTGASGNTIYF; clone_size: NA; v_call: TRBV30
cdr3_aa: CATSREASGHNEQFF; clone_size: NA; v_call: TRBV15
cdr3_aa: CATRRLAGSPNTEAFF; clone_size: NA; v_call: TRBV21-1